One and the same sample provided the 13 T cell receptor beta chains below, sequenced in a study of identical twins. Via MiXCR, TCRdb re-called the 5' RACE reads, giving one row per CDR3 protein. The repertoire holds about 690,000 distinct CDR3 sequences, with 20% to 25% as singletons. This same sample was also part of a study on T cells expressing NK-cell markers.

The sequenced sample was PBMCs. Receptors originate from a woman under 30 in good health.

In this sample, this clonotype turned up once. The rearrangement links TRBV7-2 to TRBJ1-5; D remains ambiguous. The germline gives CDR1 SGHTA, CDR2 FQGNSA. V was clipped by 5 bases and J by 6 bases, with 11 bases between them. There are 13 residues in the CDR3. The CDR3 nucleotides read TGTGCCAGCAGCCCAGAGGGCCGTCAGCCCCAGCATTTT. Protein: CASSPEGRQPQHF.

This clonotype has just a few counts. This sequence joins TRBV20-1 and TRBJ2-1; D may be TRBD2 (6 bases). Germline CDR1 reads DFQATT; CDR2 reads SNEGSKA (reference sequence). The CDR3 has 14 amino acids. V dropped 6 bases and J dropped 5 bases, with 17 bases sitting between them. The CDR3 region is CSAPLPGANNEQFF. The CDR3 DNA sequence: TGCAGTGCCCCGCTCCCGGGAGCCAACAATGAGCAGTTCTTC.

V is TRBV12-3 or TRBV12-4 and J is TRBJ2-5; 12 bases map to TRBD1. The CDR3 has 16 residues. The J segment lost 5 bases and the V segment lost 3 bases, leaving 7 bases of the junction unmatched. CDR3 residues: CASSFGTGGLGETQYF. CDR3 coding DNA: TGTGCCAGCAGTTTTGGGACAGGGGGCCTGGGGGAGACCCAGTACTTC.

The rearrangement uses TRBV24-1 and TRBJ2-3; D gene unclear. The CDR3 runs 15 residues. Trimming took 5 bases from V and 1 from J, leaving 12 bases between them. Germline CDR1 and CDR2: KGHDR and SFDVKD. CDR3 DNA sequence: TGTGCCACCAGTGCCAAGGACGGAGGCACAGATACGCAGTATTTT. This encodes CATSAKDGGTDTQYF.

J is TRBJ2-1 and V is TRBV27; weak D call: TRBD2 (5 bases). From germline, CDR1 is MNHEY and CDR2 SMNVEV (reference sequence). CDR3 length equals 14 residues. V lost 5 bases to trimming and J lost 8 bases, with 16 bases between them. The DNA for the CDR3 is TGTGCCAGCAGTGGGCGGATGTTGGGAGATGAGCAGTTCTTC. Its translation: CASSGRMLGDEQFF.

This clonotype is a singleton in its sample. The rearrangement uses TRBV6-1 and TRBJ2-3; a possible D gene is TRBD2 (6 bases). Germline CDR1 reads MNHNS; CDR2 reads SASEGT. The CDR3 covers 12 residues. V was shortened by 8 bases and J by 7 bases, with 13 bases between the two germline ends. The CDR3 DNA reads TGTGCCAGCTGGCGGGGTACACATACGCAGTATTTT. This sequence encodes CASWRGTHTQYF.

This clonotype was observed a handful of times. CDR3 DNA: TGTGCCAGCAGCTTAAAACGCTTTGTCAACCTCTACGAGCAGTACTTC. Residues: CASSLKRFVNLYEQYF. This rearrangement joins TRBV7-8 to TRBJ2-7; D is unclear. V was pared by 2 bases and J by 3 bases, with 17 bases between. The CDR3 consists of 16 residues. Germline V gene sequence: CDR1 SGHVS, CDR2 FQNEAQ.

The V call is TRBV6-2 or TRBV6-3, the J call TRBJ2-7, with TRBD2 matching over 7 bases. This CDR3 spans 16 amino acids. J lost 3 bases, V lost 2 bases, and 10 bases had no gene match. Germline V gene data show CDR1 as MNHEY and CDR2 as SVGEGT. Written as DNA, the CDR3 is TGTGCCAGCAGTTACCCCGTGAGCGGGGCCCGCTACGAGCAGTACTTC. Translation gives CASSYPVSGARYEQYF.

CDR3 DNA: TGTGCCAGCAGTTTCCGACTAGCGGGAGGCCAAGAGACCCAGTACTTC. It codes for CASSFRLAGGQETQYF. The V and J genes are TRBV12-3 or TRBV12-4 and TRBJ2-5, with 13 bases lining up with TRBD2. The V and J ends lost 3 bases and 1 base, in that order; junction bases with no gene match: 2. The CDR3 spans 16 residues.

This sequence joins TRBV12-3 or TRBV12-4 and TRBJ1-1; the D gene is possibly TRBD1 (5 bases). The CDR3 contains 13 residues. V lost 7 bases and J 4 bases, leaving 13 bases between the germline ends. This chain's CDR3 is CASKPLDTTEAFF. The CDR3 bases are TGTGCCAGCAAACCCTTGGACACCACTGAAGCTTTCTTT.

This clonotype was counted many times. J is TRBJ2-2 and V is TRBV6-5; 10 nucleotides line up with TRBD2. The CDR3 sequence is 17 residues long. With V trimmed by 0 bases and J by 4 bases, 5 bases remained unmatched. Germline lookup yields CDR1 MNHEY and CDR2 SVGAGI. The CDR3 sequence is CASSYSPSGSSTGELFF. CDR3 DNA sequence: TGTGCCAGCAGTTACTCGCCTAGCGGGAGTAGCACCGGGGAGCTGTTTTTT.

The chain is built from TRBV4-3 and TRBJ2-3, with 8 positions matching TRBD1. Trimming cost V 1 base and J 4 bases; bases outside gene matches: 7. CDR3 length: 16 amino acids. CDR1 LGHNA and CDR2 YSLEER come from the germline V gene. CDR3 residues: CASSQGNRGWSDTQYF. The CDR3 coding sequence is TGCGCCAGCAGCCAAGGAAACAGGGGGTGGTCAGATACGCAGTATTTT.

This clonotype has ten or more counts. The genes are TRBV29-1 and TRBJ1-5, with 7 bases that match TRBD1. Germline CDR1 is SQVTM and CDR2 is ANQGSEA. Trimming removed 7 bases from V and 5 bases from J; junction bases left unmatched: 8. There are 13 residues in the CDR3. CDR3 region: CSATNRGDQPQHF. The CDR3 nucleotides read TGCAGCGCCACTAACAGGGGCGATCAGCCCCAGCATTTT.